The 3 T cell receptor beta chains reported below all come from one sample, sequenced in a study of T cells expressing NK-cell markers (dated by TCRdb to the early 2020s). Receptors were amplified or captured by 5' RACE. The sequencer was an Illumina HiSeq 2000. Once TCRdb had reprocessed the reads, it stored one entry per CDR3 protein sequence and supplied no DNA. The sample's clone listing holds 500,000 to 700,000 distinct CDR3 sequences. The ten largest clonotypes hold approximately 3.6% of the sample. The sample taken for sequencing was blood T cells: a sorted CD56 or NKG2C T cell subset, CD4+ or CD8+ T cells, or bulk PBMC T cells (not recorded which). The source of these receptors is a man aged 18-30 years in good health. Donor details come from another sample of the same person, matched by shared clones.

The chain uses TRBV4-1 and TRBJ2-3; the D gene TCRdb calls, TRBD2, cannot be checked with no DNA. The germline gives CDR1 MGHRA, CDR2 YSYEKL. The CDR3 loop spans 17 amino acids. The chain's CDR3 is CASSQDGAGGLVDTQYF.

V and J are TRBV19 and TRBJ2-1. Germline V gene data show CDR1 as LNHDA and CDR2 as SQIVND (reference sequence). The CDR3 totals 13 residues. This chain's CDR3 is CASSIVGSNEQFF.

The J gene is TRBJ2-5, the V gene TRBV9; absent DNA, TCRdb's TRBD2 call cannot be checked. The CDR3 has 16 amino acids. Per germline, CDR1 SGDLS and CDR2 YYNGEE. CDR3 region: CASSVAGLTTRETQYF. Complete variable domain (other parts from reference TRBV9 and TRBJ2-5): DSGVTQTPKHLITATGQRVTLRCSPRSGDLSVYWYQQSLDQGLQFLIQYYNGEERAKGNILERFSAQQFPDLHSELNLSSLELGDSALYFCASSVAGLTTRETQYFGPGTRLLVL.